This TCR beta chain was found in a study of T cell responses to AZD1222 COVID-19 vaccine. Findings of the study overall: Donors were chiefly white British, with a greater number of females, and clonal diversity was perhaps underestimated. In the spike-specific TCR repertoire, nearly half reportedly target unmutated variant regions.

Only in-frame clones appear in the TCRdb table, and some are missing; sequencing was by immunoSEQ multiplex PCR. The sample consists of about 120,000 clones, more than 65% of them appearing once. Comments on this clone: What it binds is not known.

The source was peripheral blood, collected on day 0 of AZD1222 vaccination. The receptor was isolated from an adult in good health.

Here the CDR3 reads CASSFAGGDEQYF. The DNA of the CDR3 is TGTGCCAGCAGCTTTGCCGGGGGCGACGAGCAGTACTTC. The chain has TRBV7-9 and TRBJ2-7; D possibly matches TRBD1 or TRBD2 (6 bases each). Trimming removed 3 bases from V and 5 bases from J, with 11 bases in between. The CDR3 is 13 amino acids. CDR1 and CDR2 from the germline V gene are SEHNR and FQNEAQ (reference sequence).